Below, one T cell receptor beta chain is given with its context. Clones were sequenced by immunoSEQ multiplex PCR, and TCRdb holds only the in-frame ones, with some missing. The sample lists about 98,000 clones; 82% were seen once. The data originate from a study of blood T cell repertoires in COVID-19. Germline loops: CDR1 SQVTM, CDR2 ANQGSEA. The CDR3 sequence is 13 residues long. With 6 bases clipped from V and 5 bases from J, the junction kept 6 bases outside the gene matches. The rearrangement uses TRBV29-1 and TRBJ1-4; 7 bases align to TRBD1. The sequencing input was peripheral blood. This clonotype originated in an elderly man with acute or convalescent COVID-19. This CDR3 is CSVTGNGNEKLFF. CDR3 coding DNA: TGCAGCGTGACAGGGAACGGGAATGAAAAACTGTTTTTT.